The clone carrying this T cell receptor beta chain was observed once. Assay: immunoSEQ multiplex PCR; the TCRdb copy retains only in-frame clones and omits some. The sample has around 300,000 clones, roughly 86% seen once. The data belong to a study of blood T cell repertoires in COVID-19. Trimming cost V 5 bases and J 0 bases, with 12 bases left between them. CDR3 length equals 15 residues. From germline, CDR1 is SGDLS and CDR2 YYNGEE. The sequence was collected from a young woman who had recovered from COVID-19. The chain uses TRBV9 and TRBJ1-3; D not certain. Sequenced sample: PBMCs or T cells enriched from blood (not recorded which). The chain's CDR3 is CASSPTANSGNTIYF. CDR3 DNA sequence: TGTGCCAGCAGTCCAACTGCAAACTCTGGAAACACCATATATTTT.